Detailed here is one TCR beta chain. The target of this receptor is not known. No clone much larger than this one lies a single base away; base qualities are absent. In Seattle, one collaborating source enrolled patients while the infection was active and tracked those patients longitudinally over the course of disease. Each collaborating institution followed its own protocols to collect whole blood in K2EDTA tubes. For TCRbeta analysis, collaborators shipped samples in one of three forms: frozen whole blood, isolated PBMCs, or DNA extracted from either of those sample types. TCRbeta CDR3 regions were amplified from genomic DNA by means of the immunoSEQ Assay, a bias-controlled multiplex PCR. The authors' pipeline ran thus. Within the assay, amplification of reference gene primers was used to estimate how many nucleated cells each sample contained. To quantify the absolute abundance of each unique TCRbeta CDR3 rearrangement, sequence reads were collapsed and filtered. For each sample, productive Simpson clonality was calculated by taking the square root of Simpson's diversity index across productive rearrangements. This immuneACCESS table, as held by TCRdb, lists in-frame sequences with V and J called but not all clones. Of the missing ones, under half trace to an unresolved V gene in checked studies; the others have no known cause. Clone size and the V and J calls come from that table; the DNA yielded D and trimming. In this sample the table shows 200,000 to 250,000 clones, around 89% of which occur a single time. The biggest ten clones account for approximately 2.6% of the sample.

This sample is part of a study of blood T cell repertoires in COVID-19 (dated by TCRdb to about 2020). Describing the broader study: Samples from collaborators originated in the United States, Italy and Spain and spanned both the acute and convalescent phases of COVID-19. The prospective study material was composed of cDNA or gDNA derived from T cells, B-cell-depleted T cells, or PBMCs. Subjects who had been exposed to COVID-19, were actively infected with it, or had recovered from it provided the deeply sampled blood TCRbeta repertoires that made up the dataset. The repertoires were released in a freely available public database intended as a resource for research on the immune response to SARS-CoV-2. The samples were drawn from the first 160 participants of the ongoing ImmuneRACE study and from under 1,500 subjects provided by 6 global collaborators. Nearly every sample came with metadata listing a de-identified subject ID, COVID-19 status, age in years and sex. HLA class I and class II types, where available, came from metadata supplied by the sample provider rather than from assay-based typing.

Findings and caveats that apply to the study as a whole: The quantity of clinical and demographic metadata differed by source and by participant and was supplied without curation.

Trimming removed 2 bases from V and 2 bases from J, leaving 10 bases between the germline ends. The germline V gene (reference sequence) sets CDR1 to LNHDA and CDR2 to SQIVND. The CDR3 covers 15 residues, taking in both the cysteine and the phenylalanine. Here the CDR3 DNA is all that survives: 45 bases in frame from base 1. This TCR was sampled from a man aged 25-40 years with COVID-19, enrolled during active disease. Sequenced: peripheral blood. The chain is assembled from TRBV19 and TRBJ2-1; D gene: possibly TRBD2, on 6 matching bases. The CDR3 region: CASSILTGAYNEQFF. The DNA sequence reads TGTGCCAGTAGTATACTTACGGGGGCCTACAATGAGCAGTTCTTC.